This TCR beta chain was sequenced for a study of human T cells and chemical hapten exposure. Documented time point: patch test 2, 6 weeks after DPC sensitization. Treatment: therapeutic diphenylcyclopropenone sensitization with weekly scalp DPC. CDR1 is SGHVS and CDR2 is FNYEAQ in the germline V gene. Deletions cut 5 bases from V and 0 bases from J, with 23 bases between. The CDR3 is 18 amino acids. The library labeled individual cDNA molecules by adding unique molecular identifiers to them. TCRdb processed the RACE reads anew with MiXCR; each CDR3 protein has one entry. The sample lists roughly 92,000 distinct CDR3 sequences; over 10% were seen once.

This sequence was found in a woman in her 40s with alopecia areata. Some clones in this sample may be carry-over from other donors' samples. The chain carries TRBV7-6 and TRBJ2-7, with a possible D match to TRBD1 (5 bases). Sequencing was performed on whole blood, taken in connection with sensitization to the hapten diphenylcyclopropenone (DPC). The CDR3 DNA follows: TGTGCCAGCAGCCCTGGGGCGTGGGGCCCATTAAGCTCCTACGAGCAGTACTTC. As protein: CASSPGAWGPLSSYEQYF.